This TCR beta chain was captured in a study of T cells in Graves' hyperthyroidism and ophthalmopathy. Between the trimmed V and J ends, which lost 0 bases and 0 bases, there was a span of 12 bases. This CDR3 region has 17 residues. The source material, RNA transcripts, was used to amplify TCR beta CDR3 regions. With the HTBI primer set, the TCR CDR3 went through a first round of RT-PCR. TCRdb re-derived calls from the multiplex PCR reads in MiXCR, one entry per CDR3 protein. The sample holds hundreds of thousands of distinct CDR3 sequences; over 15% are singletons and the top ten take around 15%. This clonotype was counted ten times or more.

V is TRBV12-3 or TRBV12-4 and J is TRBJ1-5, with D uncertain. The clonotype comes from a woman aged 45 to 65 with Graves' hyperthyroidism that later progressed to Graves' ophthalmopathy. The sequenced sample was blood. Here the CDR3 reads CASSLASRAYSNQPQHF. As DNA, the CDR3 is TGTGCCAGCAGTTTAGCGTCCCGAGCGTATAGCAATCAGCCCCAGCATTTT.